Listed below are T cell receptor beta chains from one sample, sequenced in a study of CD8+ T cells in alopecia areata. Sequencing used immunoSEQ multiplex PCR; TCRdb keeps in-frame clones, though not all of them. The sample lists approximately 180,000 clones, roughly 60% occurring once. Material: CD4+ T cells sorted from blood, obtained at week 24, from a patient treated with tofacitinib. Receptor source: a human donor with alopecia areata. Each CDR3 is given with its conserved first and last residue. A D gene is named only where the DNA matches it firmly. Clone size is given for some rows only: seen once, a few or many times, or a class if the clone is expanded.

d_gene	v_gene	abundance	j_gene	CDR3nt	CDR3aa
-	TRBV29-1	few	TRBJ2-4	TGCAGCGCCGAGGACACAAACATTCAGTACTTC	CSAEDTNIQYF
-	TRBV10-3	-	TRBJ2-1	TGTGCCATCAGCGACGGGGACGTGGCACTAAGTGAGCAGTTCTTC	CAISDGDVALSEQFF
TRBD2	TRBV4-3	few	TRBJ2-5	TGCGCCAGCAGCCAACTACTAGCGGGGGGCAGGGAGACCCAGTACTTC	CASSQLLAGGRETQYF
TRBD2	TRBV29-1	-	TRBJ2-5	TGCAGCGGAAGGGGACTAGGAAGAGAGACCCAGTACTTC	CSGRGLGRETQYF
TRBD1	TRBV30	-	TRBJ1-5	TGTGCCTGGAGTGTAGGGGGCGCGTGGAGTCAGCCCCAGCATTTT	CAWSVGGAWSQPQHF
TRBD1	TRBV25-1	few	TRBJ2-7	TGTGCCAGCAGTGACCTGGGACAGGGTCAATTCTACGAGCAGTACTTC	CASSDLGQGQFYEQYF
TRBD2	TRBV9	once	TRBJ2-3	TGTGCCAGCAGCGTAGCGGCGGGGGGGCAAACAGATACGCAGTATTTT	CASSVAAGGQTDTQYF
-	TRBV4-1	-	TRBJ1-6	TGCGCCAGCAGCCTCCCGCGGCCGAGACGGGGAAATTCACCCCTCCACTTT	CASSLPRPRRGNSPLHF
TRBD2	TRBV30	-	TRBJ2-3	TGTGCCTGGAGTCTGTTAGCGGGGACAGATACGCAGTATTTT	CAWSLLAGTDTQYF
-	TRBV11-3	-	TRBJ1-1	TGTGCCAGCAGCGAATTACAGGTGAACACTGAAGCTTTCTTT	CASSELQVNTEAFF
TRBD1	TRBV29-1	-	TRBJ1-2	TGCAGCGTTGCCGGGACAGGCGTTGGCTACACCTTC	CSVAGTGVGYTF
-	TRBV29-1	-	TRBJ2-3	TGCAGCGTGGTCGAGACAGGGAGGTCCGCAGATACGCAGTATTTT	CSVVETGRSADTQYF
-	TRBV7-9	few	TRBJ1-2	TGTGCCAGCAGCTTAGCGAGGGAGGATGGCTACACCTTC	CASSLAREDGYTF
TRBD1	TRBV5-1	-	TRBJ1-2	TGCGCCAGCAGCTTCGGACAGGGTAACTATGGCTACACCTTC	CASSFGQGNYGYTF
-	TRBV30	few	TRBJ2-7	TGTGCCTGGAGTGGGGACTTCTCCTACGAGCAGTACTTC	CAWSGDFSYEQYF
TRBD1	TRBV29-1	-	TRBJ1-1	TGCAGCGTTCAAGGACAGGGTTCGGCTTTCTTT	CSVQGQGSAFF
TRBD1	TRBV27	-	TRBJ1-2	TGTGCCAGCAGACCCGACAGGGGTATTGGCTATGGCTACACCTTC	CASRPDRGIGYGYTF
-	TRBV25-1	few	TRBJ1-2	TGTGCCAGCAGTGGGCAGTTCAACTATGGCTACACCTTC	CASSGQFNYGYTF
-	TRBV10-2	few	TRBJ1-6	TGCGCCACCAGCGGGGATAATTCACCCCTCCACTTT	CATSGDNSPLHF
-	TRBV4-3	few	TRBJ1-2	TGCGCCAGCAGCCAAGATGTAGGGGGACGGGGCTACACCTTC	CASSQDVGGRGYTF
-	TRBV7-2	-	TRBJ1-1	TGTGCCAGCAGCTTAGGGCCGGCAAACACTGAAGCTTTCTTT	CASSLGPANTEAFF
-	TRBV30	-	TRBJ2-6	TGTGCCTGGAGTGAACCAGGGTCCGGGGCCAACGTCCTGACTTTC	CAWSEPGSGANVLTF
TRBD2	TRBV7-2	-	TRBJ2-3	TGTGCCAGCAGCTTAGTCGGGGGACTACAAGATACGCAGTATTTT	CASSLVGGLQDTQYF
-	TRBV5-5	-	TRBJ2-7	TGTGCCAGCAGCTTGCGCCAACGGGGATTCTACGAGCAGTACTTC	CASSLRQRGFYEQYF
-	TRBV7-2	-	TRBJ1-2	TGTGCCAGCAGGGGGTCTTGGAGCTACACCTTC	CASRGSWSYTF
-	TRBV30	-	TRBJ1-5	TGTGCCTGGAGGCCACACGGGACGTGGCAGCCCCAGCATTTT	CAWRPHGTWQPQHF
-	TRBV25-1	-	TRBJ2-3	TGTGCCATATCTGACATCACAGATACGCAGTATTTT	CAISDITDTQYF
-	TRBV5-1	once	TRBJ2-1	TGCGCCAGCACCCCGGGTCACCCTAACTCAGGCAATGAGCAGTTCTTC	CASTPGHPNSGNEQFF
TRBD1	TRBV27	-	TRBJ1-4	TGTGCCAGCAGTTTTGGATCAGGGGGGGTTCGTGAAAAACTGTTTTTT	CASSFGSGGVREKLFF
-	TRBV6-5	-	TRBJ2-7	TGTGCCAGTGCACAGGGTCTGGGCGAGCAGTACTTC	CASAQGLGEQYF
TRBD2	TRBV6-6	few	TRBJ2-1	TGTGCCAGCACCCTTAGCGGGGGGGGCAATGAGCAGTTCTTC	CASTLSGGGNEQFF
-	TRBV11-2	-	TRBJ1-2	TGTGCCAGCACCTTAGTTCGGGGAGGTGGCTACACCTTC	CASTLVRGGGYTF
-	TRBV19	many	TRBJ2-2	TGTGCCAGTAGTATGATCCGGGTTACGAACACCGGGGAGCTGTTTTTT	CASSMIRVTNTGELFF
-	TRBV6-6	-	TRBJ1-5	TGTGCCAGCAAAGGGTTGGACAATCAGCCCCAGCATTTT	CASKGLDNQPQHF
-	TRBV15	once	TRBJ2-1	TGTGCCACCGGTCGGGGGGCGAGTGAGCAGTTCTTC	CATGRGASEQFF
-	TRBV7-6	-	TRBJ1-2	TGTGCCAGCAGCGGAGGGAACTATGGCTACACCTTC	CASSGGNYGYTF
TRBD2	TRBV29-1	-	TRBJ2-3	TGCAGCGCCGGCCGTCTAGCGGGGGGTTTCACAGATACGCAGTATTTT	CSAGRLAGGFTDTQYF
TRBD1	TRBV5-1	-	TRBJ2-5	TGCGCCAGCAGCTTGGCACAGGGGTCTAGTCAGACCCAGTACTTC	CASSLAQGSSQTQYF
-	TRBV15	-	TRBJ1-5	TGTGCCACCAGCCCCACCCCCGGGGGGGTCAGCAATCAGCCCCAGCATTTT	CATSPTPGGVSNQPQHF
-	TRBV7-9	-	TRBJ1-1	TGTGCCAGCAGCCTATCACAGACGGCGGTCGAAGCTTTCTTT	CASSLSQTAVEAFF
-	TRBV29-1	-	TRBJ1-5	TGCAGCGTTGGTACAGCCGATGATCAGCCCCAGCATTTT	CSVGTADDQPQHF
-	TRBV7-9	-	TRBJ1-2	TGTGCCAGCAGCCGACCCAATACCGGGAGGCGAGATGGCTACACCTTC	CASSRPNTGRRDGYTF
-	TRBV27	few	TRBJ1-6	TGTGCCAGCAGTTTTAGGGGGGCTGGTTATTCACCCCTCCACTTT	CASSFRGAGYSPLHF
-	TRBV29-1	few	TRBJ1-4	TGCAGCGTTGAAGATAATGAAAAACTGTTTTTT	CSVEDNEKLFF
TRBD1	TRBV27	-	TRBJ1-1	TGTGCCAGCAGAACAGCGGGACAGGTGAACACTGAAGCTTTCTTT	CASRTAGQVNTEAFF
-	TRBV30	-	TRBJ1-1	TGTGCCTGGGAAACTTCGAACACTGAAGCTTTCTTT	CAWETSNTEAFF
-	TRBV27	-	TRBJ1-5	TGTGCCAGCGGCTCTTTTGATCAGCCCCAGCATTTT	CASGSFDQPQHF
-	TRBV11-2	-	TRBJ1-6	TGTGCCAGCAGGGCTACTCTCGGCAGCTCCTATAATTCACCCCTCCACTTT	CASRATLGSSYNSPLHF
TRBD1	TRBV6-6	once	TRBJ2-3	TGTGCCAGCAGTTACCGAAGGGGGCGCCCAGATACGCAGTATTTT	CASSYRRGRPDTQYF